Below, 25 T cell receptor beta chains from the same sample are listed, as sequenced in a study of blood T cell repertoires in COVID-19. Only in-frame clones appear in the TCRdb table, and some are missing; sequencing was by immunoSEQ multiplex PCR. The sample has 150,000 to 200,000 clones, 80% to 90% seen once. Sequenced: peripheral blood. All receptors derive from a human donor with active or convalescent COVID-19. The donor label of this sample is uncertain.

This clone was found once. V and J are TRBV9 and TRBJ1-2; D perhaps matches TRBD1 (5 bases). V was pared by 0 bases and J by 4 bases, with 13 bases between. From germline, CDR1 is SGDLS and CDR2 YYNGEE. CDR3 length: 15 residues. CDR3 in DNA: TGTGCCAGCAGCGTAGCATCAGGGCCGGGCTATGGCTACACCTTC. Its translation: CASSVASGPGYGYTF.

This chain uses TRBV18 with TRBJ1-2, with TRBD1 as a possible D gene (6 bases). Trimming took off 6 bases at V and 1 base at J, with 9 bases between the two ends. The CDR3 length is 13 residues. The germline CDR1 and CDR2 sequences are KGHSH and LQKENI. Written as DNA, the CDR3 is TGTGCCAGCTCCCAGGGGAGTAACTATGGCTACACCTTC. It is translated as CASSQGSNYGYTF.

V is TRBV18 and J is TRBJ1-5; TRBD1 matches 7 bases. Germline V gene data show CDR1 as KGHSH and CDR2 as LQKENI. The length of the CDR3 is 14 residues. The V and J ends lost 6 bases and 3 bases, in that order; junction bases with no gene match: 5. CDR3 nucleotide sequence: TGTGCCAGCTCCCTCGGGACAGCCAATCAGCCCCAGCATTTT. Protein: CASSLGTANQPQHF. The complete variable domain, with remaining parts taken from reference TRBV18 and TRBJ1-5, reads NAGVMQNPRHLVRRRGQEARLRCSPMKGHSHVYWYRQLPEEGLKFMVYLQKENIIDESGMPKERFSAEFPKEGPSILRIQQVVRGDSAAYFCASSLGTANQPQHFGDGTRLSIL.

The gene calls are TRBV2 and TRBJ2-1; TRBD2 aligns across 8 bases. Per the germline V gene, CDR1 is SNHLY and CDR2 is FYNNEI. This CDR3 comprises 12 residues. J gave up 16 bases and V 3 bases, and 8 bases lay outside the gene matches. CDR3 region: CASSDGGLARFF. CDR3 DNA: TGTGCCAGCAGTGACGGAGGACTAGCCAGATTCTTC. Using reference TRBV2 and TRBJ2-1 for the parts outside the CDR3, the full variable domain is EPEVTQTPSHQVTQMGQEVILRCVPISNHLYFYWYRQILGQKVEFLVSFYNNEISEKSEIFDDQFSVERPDGSNFTLKIRSTKLEDSAMYFCASSDGGLARFFGPGTRLTVL.

The J gene is TRBJ1-6, the V gene TRBV5-1, with D tentatively TRBD1 (5 bases). Trimming took off 0 bases at V and 9 bases at J, with 7 bases between the two ends. From germline, CDR1 is SGHRS and CDR2 YFSETQ. The CDR3 has 13 residues. Written as DNA, the CDR3 is TGCGCCAGCAGCTTGGCCGGGGGTTCACCCCTCCACTTT. This sequence encodes CASSLAGGSPLHF.

The chain joins TRBV6-5 to TRBJ1-2; TRBD1 aligns across 7 bases. CDR1 is MNHEY and CDR2 is SVGAGI in the germline V gene. V was clipped by 7 bases and J by 8 bases; unmatched bases: 7. There are 12 residues in the CDR3. The CDR3 loop is CASTAGGGGYTF. CDR3 DNA: TGTGCCAGCACGGCAGGGGGAGGCGGCTACACCTTC.

This clone was picked up one time. The chain joins TRBV27 to TRBJ1-1, with D possibly TRBD1 on 6 matching bases. Per the germline V gene, CDR1 is MNHEY and CDR2 is SMNVEV (reference sequence). V was cut by 2 bases and J by 1 base, with 11 bases left in between. This CDR3 is built from 15 residues. CDR3 sequence reads: CASSLPDRPNTEAFF. DNA for the CDR3: TGTGCCAGCAGTTTACCTGACAGGCCGAACACTGAAGCTTTCTTT.

The chain employs TRBV20-1 and TRBJ2-5; TRBD2 matches 7 bases. The ends lost 3 bases at V and 5 bases at J; junction bases unmatched: 3. CDR3 size: 12 residues. Germline V lookup: CDR1 DFQATT, CDR2 SNEGSKA (reference sequence). The CDR3 coding sequence is TGCAGTGCTAGTGGACTAGGGGAGACCCAGTACTTC. Its protein is CSASGLGETQYF.

The V call is TRBV19, the J call TRBJ1-5; weak D call: TRBD1 (6 bases). The CDR3 has 12 amino acids. V was clipped by 7 bases and J by 5 bases, with 9 bases between them. Per the germline V gene, CDR1 is LNHDA and CDR2 is SQIVND (reference sequence). As DNA, the CDR3 is TGTGCCAGTAAACAGGGTGATCAGCCCCAGCATTTT. It specifies CASKQGDQPQHF.

The V call is TRBV25-1, the J call TRBJ1-1, with D possibly TRBD1 on 5 matching bases. V gave up 0 bases and J gave up 4 bases, with 12 bases separating them. The V gene's germline CDR1 is MGHDK and CDR2 SYGVNS. The CDR3 runs 15 residues. The CDR3 loop reads CASSEYGQGGTEAFF. CDR3 bases: TGTGCCAGCAGTGAATATGGGCAGGGCGGCACTGAAGCTTTCTTT.

The J gene is TRBJ1-4, the V gene TRBV28; D gene unclear. Deletions cut 7 bases from V and 10 bases from J, with 13 bases between. The CDR3 covers 12 residues. CDR1 and CDR2 from the germline V gene are MDHEN and SYDVKM. The chain's CDR3 is CASNWVGGKLFF. CDR3 DNA sequence: TGTGCCAGCAACTGGGTGGGAGGAAAACTGTTTTTT.

The chain has TRBV6-5 and TRBJ2-3; tentatively, D is TRBD1 (6 bases). Germline values: CDR1 MNHEY, CDR2 SVGAGI. V gave up 5 bases and J gave up 5 bases, with 8 bases separating them. This CDR3 is 12 amino acids long. CDR3: CASSRQEDTQYF. The CDR3 DNA is TGTGCCAGCAGTAGACAGGAAGATACGCAGTATTTT.

The J gene is TRBJ2-7, the V gene TRBV7-4, with D perhaps matching TRBD2 (6 bases). Germline V CDR1 and CDR2: SGHVT, SQSDAQ. The CDR3 consists of 15 residues. The V end lost 3 bases, the J end lost 0 bases, and 12 bases lay between the germline ends. CDR3 region: CASSLVSGGSYEQYF. Written as DNA, the CDR3 is TGTGCCAGCAGCTTGGTTAGCGGCGGCTCCTACGAGCAGTACTTC.

V is TRBV4-3 and J is TRBJ2-7, with 7 bases identical to TRBD1. Per the germline V gene, CDR1 is LGHNA and CDR2 is YSLEER. The J segment lost 4 bases and the V segment lost 1 base, leaving 1 base of the junction unmatched. The CDR3 is 13 amino acids. The CDR3: CASSQAQGYEQYF. DNA for the CDR3: TGCGCCAGCAGCCAAGCACAGGGGTACGAGCAGTACTTC.

The genes are TRBV2 and TRBJ1-2; D remains ambiguous. The CDR3 is made up of 14 amino acids. Trimming cost V 3 bases and J 0 bases, with 8 bases left between them. The germline gives CDR1 SNHLY, CDR2 FYNNEI. The chain's CDR3 is CASSEQTTNYGYTF. The CDR3 DNA reads as TGTGCCAGCAGTGAGCAGACAACTAACTATGGCTACACCTTC.

CDR3 protein: CASRWTGGDTEAFF. The CDR3 DNA reads TGTGCCAGCAGGTGGACAGGGGGAGACACTGAAGCTTTCTTT. V usage is TRBV7-9 and J usage is TRBJ1-1; 10 nucleotides match TRBD1. Germline values: CDR1 SEHNR, CDR2 FQNEAQ (reference sequence). J lost 3 bases, V lost 6 bases, and 4 bases had no gene match. The length of the CDR3 is 14 residues.

This CDR3 is CASSISDRDLYEQYF. CDR3 in DNA: TGTGCCAGTAGTATTTCTGACAGGGATCTCTACGAGCAGTACTTC. This chain links TRBV19 with TRBJ2-7, with 7 bases aligning to TRBD1. This CDR3 comprises 15 residues. After removal of 3 bases from V and 3 bases from J, the junction contained 8 bases not matched to a gene. Looked up from germline, CDR1 is LNHDA and CDR2 is SQIVND (reference sequence).

The chain links TRBV28 to TRBJ1-1, with D perhaps TRBD1 (5 bases). The ends were cut back, 2 bases at V and 6 bases at J, with 10 bases in the middle. CDR3 size: 13 residues. The germline V gene has CDR1 MDHEN and CDR2 SYDVKM. The CDR3 nucleotides are TGTGCCAGCAGTTTAACGGGGGTGGCTGAAGCTTTCTTT. This gives the protein CASSLTGVAEAFF.

The chain employs TRBV5-1 and TRBJ2-2, with D tentatively TRBD2 (6 bases). The germline V and J ends were trimmed by 0 bases and 6 bases, with 12 bases remaining between them. Germline V gene sequence: CDR1 SGHRS, CDR2 YFSETQ. The length of the CDR3 is 15 residues. The CDR3 spells CASSLAAREAGELFF. CDR3 in DNA: TGCGCCAGCAGCTTGGCGGCCAGGGAGGCCGGGGAGCTGTTTTTT. The complete variable domain, with remaining parts taken from reference TRBV5-1 and TRBJ2-2, reads KAGVTQTPRYLIKTRGQQVTLSCSPISGHRSVSWYQQTPGQGLQFLFEYFSETQRNKGNFPGRFSGRQFSNSRSEMNVSTLELGDSALYLCASSLAAREAGELFFGEGSRLTVL.

The genes are TRBV6-6 and TRBJ1-6, with TRBD1 matching over 10 bases. The germline CDR1 and CDR2 sequences are MNHNY and SVGAGI (reference sequence). V lost 7 bases to trimming and J lost 7 bases; unmatched junction nucleotides: 7. This CDR3 comprises 15 residues. The CDR3 DNA reads as TGTGCCAGCAATAACGGGGACAGGGGAAATTCACCCCTCCACTTT. It codes for CASNNGDRGNSPLHF.

V is TRBV2 and J is TRBJ1-1, with 7 positions matching TRBD1. V was clipped by 6 bases and J by 10 bases; unmatched bases: 14. The CDR3 spans 14 residues. CDR1 and CDR2 (germline): SNHLY, FYNNEI. The CDR3 nucleotides read TGTGCCAGCAGAGATAACAGGGGCCGCGAGGGAGCTTTCTTT. Translating it yields CASRDNRGREGAFF.

The chain has TRBV7-2 and TRBJ2-7; 11 bases are shared with TRBD2. V lost 1 base to trimming and J lost 8 bases; unmatched junction nucleotides: 4. CDR3 length: 14 amino acids. The germline V gene has CDR1 SGHTA and CDR2 FQGNSA. The CDR3 DNA follows: TGTGCCAGCAGCTTAGGGGGGACTAGCGGTCAGCAGTACTTC. Its protein is CASSLGGTSGQQYF.

This chain links TRBV5-1 with TRBJ2-5, with TRBD1 matching over 9 bases. Germline V gene sequence: CDR1 SGHRS, CDR2 YFSETQ. The trim removed 2 bases at V and 5 bases at J, leaving 7 bases unmatched. The CDR3 covers 15 residues. The CDR3 DNA is TGCGCCAGCAGCTTATACAGGGGGCGCTTGGAGACCCAGTACTTC. It is translated as CASSLYRGRLETQYF.

The chain recombines TRBV5-1 with TRBJ2-7; a possible D gene is TRBD1 (6 bases). Germline CDR1 reads SGHRS; CDR2 reads YFSETQ. The V gene lost 2 bases and the J gene lost 6 bases, with 15 bases spanning the gap. The CDR3 spans 14 residues. The CDR3 reads CASSFPSDRLEQYF. The CDR3 nucleotides read TGCGCCAGCAGCTTCCCTTCGGACAGACTCGAGCAGTACTTC.

The rearrangement uses TRBV4-3 and TRBJ1-4; D is possibly TRBD1 (6 bases). The CDR3 runs 15 residues. Looked up from germline, CDR1 is LGHNA and CDR2 is YSLEER. Trimming removed 0 bases from V and 7 bases from J, with 12 bases in between. DNA of the CDR3: TGCGCCAGCAGCCAAGACAGGACAGCCCTTGAAAAACTGTTTTTT. It translates to CASSQDRTALEKLFF.